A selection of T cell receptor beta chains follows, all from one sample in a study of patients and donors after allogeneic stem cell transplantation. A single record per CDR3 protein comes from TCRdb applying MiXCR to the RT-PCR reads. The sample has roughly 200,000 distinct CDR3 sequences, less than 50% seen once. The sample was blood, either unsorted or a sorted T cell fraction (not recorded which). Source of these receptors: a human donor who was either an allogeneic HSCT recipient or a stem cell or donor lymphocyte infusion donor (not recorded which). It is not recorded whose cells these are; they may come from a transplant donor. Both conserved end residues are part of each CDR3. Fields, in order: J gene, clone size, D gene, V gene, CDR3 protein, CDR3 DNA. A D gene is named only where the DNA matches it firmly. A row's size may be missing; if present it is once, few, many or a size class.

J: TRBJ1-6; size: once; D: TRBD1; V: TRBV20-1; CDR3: CSARGTGGLGSYNSPLHF; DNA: TGCAGTGCTAGGGGGACAGGGGGCTTGGGCTCCTATAATTCACCCCTCCACTTT
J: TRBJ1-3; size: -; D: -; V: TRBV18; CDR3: CASSLQTPSSGNTIYF; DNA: TGTGCCAGCTCCCTCCAGACGCCGAGCTCTGGAAACACCATATATTTT
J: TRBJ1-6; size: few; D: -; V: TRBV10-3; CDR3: CAISDQSNSPLHF; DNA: TGTGCCATCAGTGACCAGTCTAATTCACCCCTCCACTTT
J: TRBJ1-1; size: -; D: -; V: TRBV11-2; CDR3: CASSPPWGNTEAFF; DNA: TGTGCCAGCAGCCCTCCGTGGGGTAACACTGAAGCTTTCTTT
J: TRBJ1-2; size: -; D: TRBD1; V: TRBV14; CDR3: CASSQFRTGGYGYTF; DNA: TGTGCCAGCAGCCAATTCCGGACAGGGGGCTATGGCTACACCTTC
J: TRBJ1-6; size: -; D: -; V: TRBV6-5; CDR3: CASTPLGPLYNSPLHF; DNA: TGTGCCAGCACCCCATTAGGGCCCCTCTATAATTCACCCCTCCACTTT
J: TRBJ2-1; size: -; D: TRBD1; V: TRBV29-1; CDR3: CSVPRDRGSHEQFF; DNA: TGCAGCGTACCCCGGGACAGGGGATCCCATGAGCAGTTCTTC
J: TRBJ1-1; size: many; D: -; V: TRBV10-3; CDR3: CAISESEGTEAFF; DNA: TGTGCCATCAGTGAGTCCGAGGGGACTGAAGCTTTCTTT
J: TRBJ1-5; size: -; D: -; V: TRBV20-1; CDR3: CSARPDSNQPQHF; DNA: TGCAGTGCTAGACCGGATAGCAATCAGCCCCAGCATTTT
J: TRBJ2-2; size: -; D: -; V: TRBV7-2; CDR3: CASSVMGSTGELFF; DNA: TGTGCCAGCAGCGTCATGGGTAGCACCGGGGAGCTGTTTTTT